This T cell receptor beta chain stems from a study of blood T cells in healthy people across ages. Notes on the study in general: Long-lived donors had more naive CD4+ cells and higher diversity than aged donors.

As concerns this clonotype: Its cognate antigen is unknown.

A J-beta primer mix and a sample-barcoded 5' primer were used in a second PCR of roughly 6 to 11 cycles. Each CDR3 protein gets one entry after TCRdb re-called the 5' RACE reads with MiXCR. The sample contains 750,000 to 850,000 distinct CDR3 sequences, 20% to 25% of which appear only once. The CDR3 covers 13 residues. Trimming took 5 bases from V and 4 from J, leaving 11 bases between them. CDR1 and CDR2 from the germline V gene are SGHTA and FQGNSA. The sample also formed part of further work on T cells of mothers and their children.

The chain has TRBV7-2 and TRBJ1-2; D gene uncertain. This clonotype was obtained from a boy between 10 and 17 years old in good health. Source material: blood. CDR3 nucleotides: TGTGCCAGCAGCACAGACGGAGTCTATGGCTACACCTTC. Translation gives CASSTDGVYGYTF.